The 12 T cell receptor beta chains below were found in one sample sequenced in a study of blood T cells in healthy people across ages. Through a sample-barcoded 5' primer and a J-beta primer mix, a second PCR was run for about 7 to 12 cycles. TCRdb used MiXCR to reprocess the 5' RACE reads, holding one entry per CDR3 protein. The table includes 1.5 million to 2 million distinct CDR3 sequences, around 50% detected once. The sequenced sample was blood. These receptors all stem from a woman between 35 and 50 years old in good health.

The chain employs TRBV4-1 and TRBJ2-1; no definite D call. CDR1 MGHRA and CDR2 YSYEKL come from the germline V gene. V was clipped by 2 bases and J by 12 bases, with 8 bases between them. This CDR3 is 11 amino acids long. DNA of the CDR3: TGCGCCAGCAGCCAAACCGGGCCGCAGTTCTTC. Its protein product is CASSQTGPQFF.

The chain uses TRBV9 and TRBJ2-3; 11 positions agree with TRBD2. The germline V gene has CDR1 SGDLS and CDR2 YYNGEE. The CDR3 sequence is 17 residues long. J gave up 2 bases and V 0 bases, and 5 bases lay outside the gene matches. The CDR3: CASSVDPSGGTTDTQYF. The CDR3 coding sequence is TGTGCCAGCAGCGTAGATCCTAGCGGGGGGACCACAGATACGCAGTATTTT.

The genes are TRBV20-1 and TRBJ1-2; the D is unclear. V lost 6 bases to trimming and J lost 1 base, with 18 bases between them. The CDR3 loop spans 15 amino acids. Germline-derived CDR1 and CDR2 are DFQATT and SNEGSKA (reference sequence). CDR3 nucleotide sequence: TGCAGTGCCCCCAGTCAAGGCGCCAGTAACTATGGCTACACCTTC. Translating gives CSAPSQGASNYGYTF.

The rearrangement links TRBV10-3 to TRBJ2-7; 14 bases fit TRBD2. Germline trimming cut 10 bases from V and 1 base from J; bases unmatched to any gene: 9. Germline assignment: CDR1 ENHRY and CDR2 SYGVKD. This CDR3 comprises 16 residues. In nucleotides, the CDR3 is TGTGCCACGAAAGGGCGACTAGCGGGGGGGTCCTACGAGCAGTACTTC. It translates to CATKGRLAGGSYEQYF.

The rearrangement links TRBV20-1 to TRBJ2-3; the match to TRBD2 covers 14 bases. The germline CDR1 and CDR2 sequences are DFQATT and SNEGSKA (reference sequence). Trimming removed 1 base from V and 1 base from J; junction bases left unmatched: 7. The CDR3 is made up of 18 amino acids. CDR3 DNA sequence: TGCAGTGCTAGAGGTCCCGGGGGACTAGCGGGGGGCACAGATACGCAGTATTTT. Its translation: CSARGPGGLAGGTDTQYF.

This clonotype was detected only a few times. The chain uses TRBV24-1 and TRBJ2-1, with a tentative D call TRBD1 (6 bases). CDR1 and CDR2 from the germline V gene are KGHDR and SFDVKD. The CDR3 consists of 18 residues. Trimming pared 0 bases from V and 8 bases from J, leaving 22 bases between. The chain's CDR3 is CATSDLGGTGIRIDEQFF. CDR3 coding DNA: TGTGCCACCAGTGATTTGGGGGGAACAGGGATCCGAATAGATGAGCAGTTCTTC.

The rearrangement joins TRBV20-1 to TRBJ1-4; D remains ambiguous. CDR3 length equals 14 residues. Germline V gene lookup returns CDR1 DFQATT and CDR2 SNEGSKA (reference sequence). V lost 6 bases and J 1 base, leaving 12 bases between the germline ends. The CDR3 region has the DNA TGCAGTGCCCAGGTTGGGTTAACTAATGAAAAACTGTTTTTT. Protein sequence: CSAQVGLTNEKLFF.

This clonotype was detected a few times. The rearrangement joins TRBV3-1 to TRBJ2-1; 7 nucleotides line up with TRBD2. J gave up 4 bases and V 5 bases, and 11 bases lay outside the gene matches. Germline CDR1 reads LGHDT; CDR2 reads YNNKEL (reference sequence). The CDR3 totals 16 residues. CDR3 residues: CASSTTSADVYNEQFF. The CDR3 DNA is TGTGCCAGCAGCACTACTAGCGCCGATGTATACAATGAGCAGTTCTTC.

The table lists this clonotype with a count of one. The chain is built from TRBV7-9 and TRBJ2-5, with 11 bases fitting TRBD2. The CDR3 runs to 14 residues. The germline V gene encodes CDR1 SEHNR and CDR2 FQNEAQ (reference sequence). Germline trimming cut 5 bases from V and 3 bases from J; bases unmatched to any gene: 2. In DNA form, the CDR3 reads TGTGCCAGCAGCGGGACTAGCGGTAAAGAGACCCAGTACTTC. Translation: CASSGTSGKETQYF.

The CDR3 sequence: CASSQSGQGVYEQYF. CDR3 sequence (DNA): TGTGCCAGCAGCCAATCGGGACAGGGAGTGTACGAGCAGTACTTC. V gene TRBV3-1 combines with J gene TRBJ2-7; 9 bases are a match to TRBD1. Trimming at V came to 2 bases and at J to 4 bases, leaving 6 bases not matched to a gene. Germline V gives CDR1 LGHDT, CDR2 YNNKEL (reference sequence). The CDR3 loop spans 15 amino acids.

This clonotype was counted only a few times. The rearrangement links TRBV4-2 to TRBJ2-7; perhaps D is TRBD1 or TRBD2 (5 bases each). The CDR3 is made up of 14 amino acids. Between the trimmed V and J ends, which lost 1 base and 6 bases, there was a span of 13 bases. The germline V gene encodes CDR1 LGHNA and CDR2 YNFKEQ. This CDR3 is CASSQGDDSAEQYF. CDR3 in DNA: TGTGCCAGCAGCCAAGGGGACGACTCAGCCGAGCAGTACTTC.

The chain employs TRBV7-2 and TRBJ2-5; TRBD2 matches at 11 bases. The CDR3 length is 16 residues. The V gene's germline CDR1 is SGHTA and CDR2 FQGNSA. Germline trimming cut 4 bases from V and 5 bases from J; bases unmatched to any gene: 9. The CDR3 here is CASSSPLAGGWETQYF. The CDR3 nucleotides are TGTGCCAGCAGCTCCCCTCTAGCGGGGGGCTGGGAGACCCAGTACTTC.